The source of this T cell receptor (beta chain) is a study of cytomegalovirus exposure and HLA in healthy donors. Study results and limitations: With high specificity and sensitivity, the classifier reportedly diagnosed cytomegalovirus status.

PCR primers comprised 60 Vbeta and 13 Jbeta primers. Method: immunoSEQ multiplex PCR; TCRdb's copy keeps in-frame clones and lacks some. Of about 120,000 clones listed, over 65% are singletons. This clone was found a few times. Its cognate antigen is unknown. The CDR3 is 15 residues long. V gave up 1 base and J gave up 7 bases; unmatched junction bases: 9. The V gene's germline CDR1 is LNHDA and CDR2 SQIVND (reference sequence). The TCR comes from a woman in her forties in good health and CMV-seropositive. This chain uses TRBV19 with TRBJ1-2; 7 bases fit TRBD1. Sequencing used PBMCs. DNA for the CDR3: TGTGCCAGTAGTATAGCCACGACAGGGATCAGTGGCTACACCTTC. This gives the protein CASSIATTGISGYTF.